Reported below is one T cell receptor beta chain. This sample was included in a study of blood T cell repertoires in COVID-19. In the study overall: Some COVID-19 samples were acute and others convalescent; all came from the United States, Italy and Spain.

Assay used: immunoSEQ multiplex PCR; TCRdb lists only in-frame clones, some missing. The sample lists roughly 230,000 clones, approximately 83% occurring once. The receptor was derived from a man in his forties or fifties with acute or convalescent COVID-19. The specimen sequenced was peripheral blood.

CDR3 in DNA: TGCGCCAGCAGCCTAACAGGGCAGGCAAGCTATAATTCACCCCTCCACTTT. The encoded protein is CASSLTGQASYNSPLHF. The chain recombines TRBV5-1 with TRBJ1-6; tentative D call: TRBD1 (6 bases). Trimming took off 4 bases at V and 3 bases at J, with 17 bases between the two ends. CDR3 length: 17 amino acids. In germline, CDR1 is SGHRS, CDR2 YFSETQ.